Below, 32 T cell receptor beta chains from the same sample are listed, as sequenced in a study of siplizumab effects on memory and regulatory T cells (dated by TCRdb to between 2018 and 2021). The library was built by means of the immunoSEQ multiplex PCR assay. Sourced from immuneACCESS, this table was stored by TCRdb with only in-frame sequences that have V and J called. A share of the clones is absent; for the studies checked, an unresolved V gene accounts for under half, and the remainder has no known explanation. Counted in this sample were tens of thousands of clones; about 95% of them appeared once. Jointly, the top ten make up 18% of the sample. Sequenced material: CD8+ T cells sorted from blood. The receptors stem from a human donor in good health.

This clone appeared once. The gene calls are TRBV7-9 and TRBJ1-2, with 7 bases aligning to TRBD1. Germline V gene lookup returns CDR1 SEHNR and CDR2 FQNEAQ (reference sequence). Germline trimming cut 5 bases from V and 1 base from J; bases unmatched to any gene: 13. The CDR3 is 17 amino acids. For the CDR3, the DNA is TGTGCCAGCAGCCACACCGGGACAGCTGAACTTAACTATGGCTACACCTTC. Its translation: CASSHTGTAELNYGYTF.

This clone was seen only once. V is TRBV28 and J is TRBJ1-1; the D is unclear. The CDR3 length is 15 residues. CDR1 and CDR2 from the germline V gene are MDHEN and SYDVKM. The ends were cut back, 3 bases at V and 4 bases at J, with 15 bases in the middle. The CDR3 DNA reads TGTGCCAGCAGTTTCAGGTCCCCGGTAGGCACTGAAGCTTTCTTT. Translating gives CASSFRSPVGTEAFF.

This sequence joins TRBV28 and TRBJ2-7; 9 nucleotides line up with TRBD2. This CDR3 spans 14 amino acids. Germline V lookup: CDR1 MDHEN, CDR2 SYDVKM. Trimming at V came to 6 bases and at J to 1 base, leaving 4 bases not matched to a gene. CDR3 loop: CASRIAGESYEQYF. The CDR3 DNA sequence: TGTGCCAGCAGGATAGCGGGAGAATCCTACGAGCAGTACTTC.

To note about this clone: A much larger clone sits a single nucleotide away, making a read error possible. The sample contains more than one DNA sequence encoding this CDR3. The gene calls are TRBV12-5 and TRBJ2-3, with D possibly being TRBD2 (5 bases). Trimming left V 3 bases short and J 2 bases short, with 18 bases between. The CDR3 covers 17 residues. Germline values: CDR1 LGHNT, CDR2 FRNRAP. CDR3 DNA sequence: TGTGCTAGTGGTTTTGGCCTCGTAGGAGCGGACACAGATACGCAGTATTTT. Translating it yields CASGFGLVGADTDTQYF.

The rearrangement uses TRBV7-3 and TRBJ2-7, with a weak D call TRBD2 (5 bases). The CDR3 consists of 14 residues. Trimming pared 5 bases from V and 5 bases from J, leaving 16 bases between. Looked up from germline, CDR1 is SGHTA and CDR2 is FQGTGA. The CDR3 nucleotides are TGTGCCAGCAGCCCGGAACCGGGGTACCACGAGCAGTACTTC. Its translation: CASSPEPGYHEQYF. The entire variable domain, with the rest obtained from reference TRBV7-3 and TRBJ2-7, is as follows: GAGVSQTPSNKVTEKGKYVELRCDPISGHTALYWYRQSLGQGPEFLIYFQGTGAADDSGLPNDRFFAVRPEGSVSTLKIQRTERGDSAVYLCASSPEPGYHEQYFGPGTRLTVT.

V gene TRBV19 combines with J gene TRBJ2-7; 10 bases are a match to TRBD2. The CDR3 loop spans 13 amino acids. CDR1 and CDR2 from the germline V gene are LNHDA and SQIVND (reference sequence). V dropped 1 base and J dropped 6; count of bases not matched to a gene: 0. CDR3 amino acids: CASSIASGGEQYF. In DNA form, the CDR3 reads TGTGCCAGTAGTATAGCTAGCGGGGGCGAGCAGTACTTC.

The rearrangement links TRBV14 to TRBJ1-1; D remains unclear. There are 14 residues in the CDR3. Germline lookup yields CDR1 SGHDN and CDR2 FVKESK. Trimming shortened V by 5 bases and J by 5 bases, and 15 bases separated the two germline ends. The CDR3 DNA reads TGTGCCAGCAGCACGGCGATGGCCGGTACTGAAGCTTTCTTT. This encodes CASSTAMAGTEAFF.

In this sample, this clone turned up once. The J gene is TRBJ1-5, the V gene TRBV5-8, with TRBD1 matching over 9 bases. Trimming cost V 4 bases and J 3 bases; bases outside gene matches: 5. The CDR3 consists of 15 residues. CDR1 is SGHTS, CDR2 YDEGEE, per germline. For the CDR3, the DNA is TGTGCCAGCAGCCCGGGACAGGGCCCCAATCAGCCCCAGCATTTT. Its protein is CASSPGQGPNQPQHF.

This clone was counted a few times. V usage is TRBV27 and J usage is TRBJ2-1, with TRBD1 as a possible D gene (6 bases). The germline V and J ends were trimmed by 4 bases and 4 bases, with 23 bases remaining between them. Looked up from germline, CDR1 is MNHEY and CDR2 is SMNVEV (reference sequence). CDR3 length: 18 amino acids. The CDR3 sequence: CASSSNINQGRGYNEQFF. The CDR3 coding sequence is TGTGCCAGCAGTTCCAACATCAATCAGGGGCGAGGTTACAATGAGCAGTTCTTC.

The genes are TRBV7-8 and TRBJ2-3; TRBD2 aligns across 11 bases. This CDR3 is 20 amino acids long. Unmatched junction bases numbered 15, after V lost 1 base and J lost 3 bases. The V gene's germline CDR1 is SGHVS and CDR2 FQNEAQ. The DNA for the CDR3 is TGTGCCAGCAGCTTAGGGGGGCGGACTAGCGGGTCGCGGGATACAGATACGCAGTATTTT. Protein sequence: CASSLGGRTSGSRDTDTQYF.

V usage is TRBV28 and J usage is TRBJ2-5; a possible D gene is TRBD1 (6 bases). The germline V gene encodes CDR1 MDHEN and CDR2 SYDVKM. Between the trimmed V and J ends, which lost 1 base and 5 bases, there was a span of 11 bases. This CDR3 region has 14 residues. The CDR3 loop is CASSLLGALETQYF. Written as DNA, the CDR3 is TGTGCCAGCAGTTTATTGGGGGCATTGGAGACCCAGTACTTC.

This rearrangement joins TRBV5-1 to TRBJ2-5; perhaps TRBD1 as D (5 bases). The J call may be wrong; the DNA end is better matched by TRBJ2-7. CDR1 is SGHRS, CDR2 YFSETQ, per germline. This CDR3 has 14 residues. CDR3 DNA sequence: TGCGCCAGCAGCCAACGCAGGGCCGACTACGAGCAGTACTTC. Its protein is CASSQRRADYEQYF.

This rearrangement joins TRBV19 to TRBJ2-5; weak D call: TRBD1 (5 bases). Germline CDR1 reads LNHDA; CDR2 reads SQIVND (reference sequence). Trimming removed 3 bases at V and 3 bases at J, with 14 bases between. CDR3 size: 15 residues. The CDR3 here is CASSISYRFEETQYF. The DNA for the CDR3 is TGTGCCAGTAGTATCTCCTACAGGTTTGAAGAGACCCAGTACTTC.

This chain uses TRBV18 with TRBJ2-7; D not certain. V dropped 3 bases and J dropped 4 bases, with 10 bases sitting between them. The CDR3 extends over 13 amino acids. The germline V gene encodes CDR1 KGHSH and CDR2 LQKENI. In DNA, the CDR3 is TGTGCCAGCTCACCTCCCGAAAAATACGAGCAGTACTTC. It encodes CASSPPEKYEQYF.

CDR3 protein: CASSYTGFTSYEQYF. CDR3 nucleotides: TGTGCCAGCAGTTATACAGGGTTTACGTCCTACGAGCAGTACTTC. J is TRBJ2-7 and V is TRBV6-5; D is possibly TRBD1 (6 bases). Germline lookup yields CDR1 MNHEY and CDR2 SVGAGI. This CDR3 spans 15 amino acids. V lost 3 bases, J lost 1 base, and 13 bases lay in between.

The rearrangement uses TRBV18 and TRBJ1-1, with a weak D call TRBD1 (6 bases). Germline CDR1 KGHSH, CDR2 LQKENI. Trimming left V 1 base short and J 2 bases short, with 17 bases between. The CDR3 is 17 residues long. The CDR3 sequence is CASSPRGFAGANTEAFF. In DNA form, the CDR3 reads TGTGCCAGCTCACCACGCGGGTTTGCAGGGGCTAACACTGAAGCTTTCTTT.

The V call is TRBV15, the J call TRBJ2-3; D unresolved. The CDR3 is 13 amino acids. With 1 base removed from V and 6 bases from J, the gap between germline ends came to 8 bases. CDR1 and CDR2 from the germline V gene are LNHNV and YYDKDF (reference sequence). CDR3 DNA: TGTGCCACCAGCAGAGTTAGGACGGATACGCAGTATTTT. Amino acid sequence: CATSRVRTDTQYF.

The V gene is TRBV11-2, the J gene TRBJ2-1, with no clear D. The germline gives CDR1 SGHAT, CDR2 FQNNGV. V lost 2 bases, J lost 2 bases, and 10 bases lay in between. CDR3 length equals 15 residues. The CDR3 nucleotides read TGTGCCAGCAGCTTACGAACTGGGACCTACAATGAGCAGTTCTTC. The encoded protein is CASSLRTGTYNEQFF.

V usage is TRBV27 and J usage is TRBJ2-7, with D possibly being TRBD1 (6 bases). The CDR3 loop spans 13 amino acids. The V gene lost 3 bases and the J gene lost 2 bases, with 8 bases spanning the gap. Germline loops: CDR1 MNHEY, CDR2 SMNVEV (reference sequence). CDR3 region: CASSFGTPYEQYF. Written as DNA, the CDR3 is TGTGCCAGCAGTTTCGGGACACCCTACGAGCAGTACTTC.

The chain couples TRBV19 to TRBJ2-1, with 7 bases fitting TRBD2. J gave up 8 bases and V 1 base, and 8 bases lay outside the gene matches. This CDR3 is built from 15 residues. Germline V gene data show CDR1 as LNHDA and CDR2 as SQIVND (reference sequence). CDR3 in amino acids: CASSIGGGRIYEQFF. DNA of the CDR3: TGTGCCAGTAGTATAGGGGGCGGGAGAATTTATGAGCAGTTCTTC. Together with reference TRBV19 and TRBJ2-1, the CDR3 gives the full variable domain: DGGITQSPKYLFRKEGQNVTLSCEQNLNHDAMYWYRQDPGQGLRLIYYSQIVNDFQKGDIAEGYSVSREKKESFPLTVTSAQKNPTAFYLCASSIGGGRIYEQFFGPGTRLTVL.

This chain uses TRBV27 with TRBJ2-3, with 9 nucleotides matching TRBD2. Germline trimming cut 5 bases from V and 2 bases from J; bases unmatched to any gene: 11. In germline, CDR1 is MNHEY, CDR2 SMNVEV (reference sequence). The CDR3 is 17 residues long. CDR3 in DNA: TGTGCCAGCAGTCCACTCGAGACTAGCGGTACCACAGATACGCAGTATTTT. This translates into CASSPLETSGTTDTQYF.

J is TRBJ2-7 and V is TRBV9, with 8 positions matching TRBD2. The CDR3 spans 15 residues. CDR1 SGDLS and CDR2 YYNGEE come from the germline V gene. Unmatched junction bases numbered 4, after V lost 0 bases and J lost 2 bases. CDR3 nucleotide sequence: TGTGCCAGCAGCGTAGGTAGCGGGATAACCTACGAGCAGTACTTC. Protein: CASSVGSGITYEQYF.

The rearrangement joins TRBV21-1 to TRBJ2-1; the DNA was not compared with TRBD2, the D call given in the table. TRBV21-1 is given as a pseudogene. The CDR3 is made up of 18 amino acids. The CDR3 coding sequence is TGTGCCAGCAGCAATACTAGCGGGAGCGCAAGCTCCTACAATGAGCAGTTCTTC. Protein: CASSNTSGSASSYNEQFF.

This clone was picked up one time. The chain uses TRBV6-6 and TRBJ2-2; TRBD2 aligns across 11 bases. The ends lost 4 bases at V and 0 bases at J; junction bases unmatched: 1. The CDR3 spans 16 residues. Germline values: CDR1 MNHNY, CDR2 SVGAGI (reference sequence). CDR3: CASSLAGGSNTGELFF. The CDR3 DNA is TGTGCCAGCAGTTTAGCGGGAGGGTCGAACACCGGGGAGCTGTTTTTT.

The J gene is TRBJ2-7, the V gene TRBV7-9; TRBD1 aligns across 9 bases. V was pared by 5 bases and J by 5 bases, with 1 base of the junction left unmatched. CDR1 and CDR2 from the germline V gene are SEHNR and FQNEAQ (reference sequence). This CDR3 has 12 residues. The CDR3, as DNA: TGTGCCAGCAGCCGGACAGGGGACGAGCAGTACTTC. Its protein product is CASSRTGDEQYF.

About this clone itself: Germline and junction disagree at one end, which may indicate a read error. Different DNA sequences within this sample yield the same CDR3. The V call is TRBV19, the J call TRBJ1-1, with D unresolved. CDR1 LNHDA and CDR2 SQIVND come from the germline V gene (reference sequence). The CDR3 sequence is 13 residues long. CDR3 DNA sequence: TGTGCCAGTAGTATAATCAAGAACACTGAGGCTTTCTTT. Protein product: CASSIIKNTEAFF.

The sample holds one count of this clone. The rearrangement links TRBV5-1 to TRBJ2-7; D possibly corresponds to TRBD2 (5 bases). The CDR3 runs 16 residues. Per the germline V gene, CDR1 is SGHRS and CDR2 is YFSETQ. V was cut by 3 bases and J by 0 bases, with 16 bases left in between. CDR3 sequence: CASSSAGAAYSYEQYF. DNA for the CDR3: TGCGCCAGCAGCTCCGCCGGAGCGGCCTACTCCTACGAGCAGTACTTC.

This chain's CDR3 is CASSDSSYEQYF. In DNA, the CDR3 is TGTGCCAGCAGCGATTCTTCCTACGAGCAGTACTTC. The V gene is TRBV5-6, the J gene TRBJ2-7, with D unclear. CDR1 SGHDT and CDR2 YYEEEE come from the germline V gene. V gave up 4 bases and J gave up 1 base, with 6 bases separating them. The CDR3 loop spans 12 amino acids.

J is TRBJ2-7 and V is TRBV27; tentatively, D is TRBD1 or TRBD2 (5 bases each). V lost 6 bases to trimming and J lost 0 bases, with 12 bases between them. The V gene's germline CDR1 is MNHEY and CDR2 SMNVEV (reference sequence). The CDR3 is 14 residues long. The CDR3 region is CASRMRGSSYEQYF. In DNA, the CDR3 is TGTGCCAGCAGGATGAGGGGATCCTCCTACGAGCAGTACTTC.

This clone was recorded once. The chain links TRBV7-9 to TRBJ2-1; D call uncertain. The length of the CDR3 is 17 residues. Trimming took off 4 bases at V and 0 bases at J, with 16 bases between the two ends. Germline CDR1 SEHNR, CDR2 FQNEAQ (reference sequence). The CDR3 region is CASSYSPGVSSYNEQFF. CDR3 in DNA: TGTGCCAGCAGCTACTCACCTGGGGTGAGCTCCTACAATGAGCAGTTCTTC. The full variable domain, rest sourced from reference TRBV7-9 and TRBJ2-1, is DTGVSQNPRHKITKRGQNVTFRCDPISEHNRLYWYRQTLGQGPEFLTYFQNEAQLEKSRLLSDRFSAERPKGSFSTLEIQRTEQGDSAMYLCASSYSPGVSSYNEQFFGPGTRLTVL.

The chain couples TRBV27 to TRBJ2-3; no firm D call. This CDR3 has 15 residues. Germline CDR1 reads MNHEY; CDR2 reads SMNVEV (reference sequence). Trimming took off 5 bases at V and 3 bases at J, with 15 bases between the two ends. CDR3 in DNA: TGTGCCAGCAGTCCAAACCTGATGATTACAGATACGCAGTATTTT. Residues: CASSPNLMITDTQYF.

J is TRBJ1-5 and V is TRBV19, with TRBD1 as a possible D gene (5 bases). V lost 7 bases and J lost 0, with 19 bases in between. The CDR3 length is 17 residues. Per germline, CDR1 LNHDA and CDR2 SQIVND (reference sequence). CDR3 residues: CASTPEQGSYSNQPQHF. The CDR3 DNA is TGTGCCAGTACTCCCGAGCAGGGCAGTTATAGCAATCAGCCCCAGCATTTT.